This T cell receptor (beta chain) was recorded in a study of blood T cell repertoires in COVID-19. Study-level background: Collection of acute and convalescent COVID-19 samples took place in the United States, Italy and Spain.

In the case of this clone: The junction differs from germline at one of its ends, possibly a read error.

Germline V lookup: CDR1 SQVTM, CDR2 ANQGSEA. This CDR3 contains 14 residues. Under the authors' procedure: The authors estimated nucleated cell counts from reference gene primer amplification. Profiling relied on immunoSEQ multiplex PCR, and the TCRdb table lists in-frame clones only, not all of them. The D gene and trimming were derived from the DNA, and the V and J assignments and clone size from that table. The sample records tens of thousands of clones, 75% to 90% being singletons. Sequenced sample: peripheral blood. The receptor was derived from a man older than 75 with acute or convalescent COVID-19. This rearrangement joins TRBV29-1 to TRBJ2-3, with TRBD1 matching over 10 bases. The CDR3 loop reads CSIEGQGRTDTQYF. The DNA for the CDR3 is TGCAGCATTGAGGGACAGGGGCGGACAGATACGCAGTATTTT.